This T cell receptor (beta chain) was obtained from a study of T cell clonotyping in hematopoietic cell transplantation. The CDR3 has 17 residues. CDR1 and CDR2 (germline): LGHNA, YNFKEQ. V was clipped by 0 bases and J by 2 bases; unmatched bases: 7. Profiling relied on immunoSEQ multiplex PCR, and the TCRdb table lists in-frame clones only, not all of them. This table holds more than 65,000 clones, roughly 93% found once. This sequence originates from a man over 45 in good health. Some clones in this sample may be carry-over from other donors' samples. Sequences were obtained from peripheral blood mononuclear cells. The chain combines TRBV4-2 with TRBJ2-3, with 8 positions matching TRBD2. CDR3 DNA: TGTGCCAGCAGCCAAGATGGCGGGGGGCTCAACACAGATACGCAGTATTTT. Translation: CASSQDGGGLNTDTQYF.